This TCR beta chain was recorded in a study of cytotoxic CD8 clonotypes in ibrutinib-treated CLL. Germline V gene data show CDR1 as SGHNT and CDR2 as YYREEE (reference sequence). V dropped 9 bases and J dropped 8; count of bases not matched to a gene: 15. The CDR3 spans 16 residues. TCRdb's table, derived via immunoSEQ multiplex PCR, lists solely in-frame clones and lacks some. The sample gives about 300,000 clones, around 69% of which show up once; around 6% is in the top ten. The specimen comprised PBMCs, sampled at disease progression, from a patient treated with ibrutinib. The origin of this receptor is a human donor with chronic lymphocytic leukemia. This rearrangement joins TRBV5-4 to TRBJ1-4; 11 bases are shared with TRBD1. DNA for the CDR3: TGTGCCACCGGGACAGGGGGGGGCGGGTTGGAAGAAAAACTGTTTTTT. It yields the protein CATGTGGGGLEEKLFF.